These T cell receptor beta chains were read from a single sample in a study of blood T cells in healthy people across ages. MiXCR was run by TCRdb on the 5' RACE reads, yielding one entry per CDR3 protein. The table includes 600,000 to 1,000,000 distinct CDR3 sequences, about 25% detected once. The same data also contributed to another study, on T cells of mothers and their children.

Source material: blood. All receptors derive from a boy aged 5-17 years in good health. CDR3s include the opening cysteine and the closing phenylalanine or tryptophan. Fields, in order: D gene, clone size, J gene, V gene, CDR3 protein, CDR3 DNA. A D gene is named only where the DNA matches it firmly. Rows may omit the clone size; those that give it use once, few, many or a size class.

D: -; size: -; J: TRBJ1-6; V: TRBV20-1; CDR3: CSASGSFNSPLHF; DNA: TGCAGTGCTAGTGGGTCCTTCAATTCACCCCTCCACTTT
D: TRBD2; size: -; J: TRBJ2-1; V: TRBV4-1; CDR3: CASSQGLAAQYNEQFF; DNA: TGCGCCAGCAGCCAGGGACTAGCGGCACAGTACAATGAGCAGTTCTTC
D: -; size: -; J: TRBJ2-1; V: TRBV29-1; CDR3: CSVARDDYLNNEQFF; DNA: TGCAGCGTAGCCAGGGACGATTACCTAAACAATGAGCAGTTCTTC
D: -; size: few; J: TRBJ2-3; V: TRBV2; CDR3: CASSVQQGAPDTQYF; DNA: TGTGCCAGCAGTGTTCAACAGGGAGCCCCAGATACGCAGTATTTT
D: TRBD2; size: few; J: TRBJ2-3; V: TRBV5-5; CDR3: CASSARTSGDTQYF; DNA: TGTGCCAGCAGCGCCAGGACTAGCGGAGATACGCAGTATTTT
D: -; size: -; J: TRBJ1-5; V: TRBV20-1; CDR3: CSARGPEGNNQPQHF; DNA: TGCAGTGCTAGAGGGCCAGAAGGTAACAATCAGCCCCAGCATTTT
D: TRBD1; size: few; J: TRBJ2-5; V: TRBV27; CDR3: CASSLGGQYETQYF; DNA: TGTGCCAGCAGTTTAGGGGGACAGTACGAGACCCAGTACTTC
D: -; size: few; J: TRBJ1-2; V: TRBV2; CDR3: CASRTIQTSYTF; DNA: TGTGCCAGCAGGACTATTCAAACCTCCTACACCTTC
D: -; size: few; J: TRBJ1-3; V: TRBV7-2; CDR3: CASSLGGTSGNTIYF; DNA: TGTGCCAGCAGCTTAGGTGGGACCTCTGGAAACACCATATATTTT
D: -; size: few; J: TRBJ2-7; V: TRBV14; CDR3: CASSQDLNEFFEQYF; DNA: TGTGCCAGCAGCCAAGATCTGAACGAATTCTTCGAGCAGTACTTC
D: -; size: -; J: TRBJ2-1; V: TRBV28; CDR3: CASLPRLYNEQFF; DNA: TGTGCCAGCCTCCCGCGGCTCTACAATGAGCAGTTCTTC
D: -; size: few; J: TRBJ2-5; V: TRBV10-3; CDR3: CAISEDPNRAETQYF; DNA: TGTGCCATCAGTGAGGATCCCAACAGGGCCGAGACCCAGTACTTC
D: -; size: few; J: TRBJ1-1; V: TRBV18; CDR3: CASSPLGLDSYTEAFF; DNA: TGTGCCAGCTCACCACTTGGGCTGGACTCTTACACTGAAGCTTTCTTT
D: TRBD2; size: few; J: TRBJ2-1; V: TRBV12-3/TRBV12-4; CDR3: CASSSGLSGDNYNEQFF; DNA: TGTGCCAGCAGTTCTGGCCTGAGCGGGGATAACTACAATGAGCAGTTCTTC
D: -; size: -; J: TRBJ2-3; V: TRBV12-3/TRBV12-4; CDR3: CASSQGTVRADMQYF; DNA: TGTGCCAGCAGTCAAGGGACCGTGAGAGCAGATATGCAGTATTTT
D: -; size: -; J: TRBJ1-2; V: TRBV7-2; CDR3: CASSLRRSTANYGYTF; DNA: TGTGCCAGCAGCTTAAGGCGGAGTACAGCTAACTATGGCTACACCTTC
D: -; size: -; J: TRBJ1-4; V: TRBV20-1; CDR3: CSARDLYRPLATNEKLFF; DNA: TGCAGTGCTAGAGATTTATACCGTCCCCTTGCAACTAATGAAAAACTGTTTTTT
D: -; size: -; J: TRBJ2-3; V: TRBV28; CDR3: CASSLWSTPTDTQYF; DNA: TGTGCCAGCAGTTTATGGTCGACCCCCACAGACACGCAGTATTTT
D: -; size: -; J: TRBJ2-4; V: TRBV2; CDR3: CASSERHVYSENIQYF; DNA: TGTGCCAGCAGTGAGAGACACGTATACTCCGAAAACATTCAGTACTTC
D: TRBD2; size: few; J: TRBJ2-1; V: TRBV14; CDR3: CASRPSGGYNEQFF; DNA: TGTGCCAGCAGGCCTAGCGGGGGTTACAATGAGCAGTTCTTC
D: -; size: few; J: TRBJ1-3; V: TRBV15; CDR3: CATSRGGPGNTIYF; DNA: TGTGCCACCAGCAGAGGGGGGCCTGGAAACACCATATATTTT
D: -; size: -; J: TRBJ2-7; V: TRBV27; CDR3: CASRSGVEQYF; DNA: TGTGCCAGCAGATCCGGGGTCGAGCAGTACTTC
D: -; size: -; J: TRBJ2-5; V: TRBV5-1; CDR3: CASSLGEEGTQYF; DNA: TGCGCCAGCAGCTTGGGGGAGGAAGGGACCCAGTACTTC
D: -; size: few; J: TRBJ1-4; V: TRBV21-1; CDR3: CASSPRTGGMMKLFF; DNA: TGTGCCAGCAGCCCCAGGACAGGGGGAATGATGAAACTGTTTTTT
D: -; size: few; J: TRBJ2-4; V: TRBV12-3/TRBV12-4; CDR3: CAGSPGNIQYF; DNA: TGTGCCGGCAGCCCGGGGAACATTCAGTACTTC
D: -; size: -; J: TRBJ2-5; V: TRBV10-3; CDR3: CAISESADSQETQYF; DNA: TGTGCCATCAGTGAGTCGGCGGACAGCCAAGAGACCCAGTACTTC
D: -; size: -; J: TRBJ2-7; V: TRBV27; CDR3: CASSSRGFPYEQYF; DNA: TGTGCCAGCAGTTCCAGGGGCTTTCCCTACGAGCAGTACTTC
D: TRBD2; size: -; J: TRBJ2-1; V: TRBV11-2; CDR3: CASSRLTSGGTHSEQFF; DNA: TGTGCCAGCAGCCGGCTCACTAGCGGGGGGACGCACAGCGAGCAGTTCTTC
D: -; size: few; J: TRBJ2-1; V: TRBV11-2; CDR3: CASRSLGLASYNEQFF; DNA: TGTGCCAGCAGGTCATTAGGCCTAGCGAGTTACAATGAGCAGTTCTTC
D: -; size: -; J: TRBJ2-1; V: TRBV28; CDR3: CASRHQGNEQFF; DNA: TGTGCCAGCAGACACCAGGGCAATGAGCAGTTCTTC
D: TRBD1; size: -; J: TRBJ2-5; V: TRBV10-3; CDR3: CAISDTGGETQYF; DNA: TGTGCCATCAGTGATACAGGGGGGGAGACCCAGTACTTC
D: -; size: -; J: TRBJ2-7; V: TRBV9; CDR3: CASSVEPTAGREQYF; DNA: TGTGCCAGCAGCGTAGAACCCACAGCCGGGCGCGAGCAGTACTTC
D: TRBD2; size: few; J: TRBJ2-5; V: TRBV9; CDR3: CASSAGGAKLETQYF; DNA: TGTGCCAGCAGCGCCGGGGGGGCAAAACTCGAGACCCAGTACTTC
D: -; size: few; J: TRBJ1-5; V: TRBV28; CDR3: CASSIARGSDFNQPQHF; DNA: TGTGCCAGCAGCATAGCCAGGGGCTCGGACTTCAATCAGCCCCAGCATTTT
D: -; size: few; J: TRBJ1-4; V: TRBV4-3; CDR3: CASSHQSNEKLFF; DNA: TGCGCCAGCAGCCACCAAAGTAATGAAAAACTGTTTTTT
D: -; size: -; J: TRBJ2-5; V: TRBV7-9; CDR3: CASSQVGGGESETQYF; DNA: TGTGCCAGCAGCCAAGTAGGCGGGGGCGAGTCAGAGACCCAGTACTTC
D: TRBD1; size: -; J: TRBJ1-4; V: TRBV15; CDR3: CATSTDRVRREKLFF; DNA: TGTGCCACCAGCACCGACAGGGTTCGGCGGGAAAAACTGTTTTTT
D: TRBD1; size: -; J: TRBJ2-7; V: TRBV28; CDR3: CASTTGGVYEQYF; DNA: TGTGCCAGCACCACAGGGGGAGTTTACGAGCAGTACTTC
D: -; size: -; J: TRBJ2-7; V: TRBV4-3; CDR3: CASSQDWALPEQYF; DNA: TGCGCCAGCAGCCAAGATTGGGCGCTGCCGGAGCAGTACTTC
D: -; size: few; J: TRBJ2-1; V: TRBV29-1; CDR3: CSGVRDYEQFF; DNA: TGCAGCGGGGTGCGGGATTATGAGCAGTTCTTC
D: TRBD2; size: -; J: TRBJ2-7; V: TRBV7-9; CDR3: CASSLVGAGDSYEQYF; DNA: TGTGCCAGCAGCTTAGTTGGCGCGGGGGACTCCTACGAGCAGTACTTC
D: TRBD1; size: few; J: TRBJ2-5; V: TRBV7-9; CDR3: CASSRRDRGDETQYF; DNA: TGTGCCAGCAGCCGGCGGGACAGGGGCGATGAGACCCAGTACTTC
D: -; size: -; J: TRBJ1-4; V: TRBV20-1; CDR3: CSARQATNEKLFF; DNA: TGCAGTGCTAGACAGGCAACTAATGAAAAACTGTTTTTT
D: TRBD2; size: few; J: TRBJ2-7; V: TRBV27; CDR3: CASSPIPPGLAGELRNEQYF; DNA: TGTGCCAGCAGTCCCATCCCACCGGGCTTAGCGGGGGAGCTACGGAACGAGCAGTACTTC
D: -; size: -; J: TRBJ2-1; V: TRBV12-3/TRBV12-4; CDR3: CASSPLIGPNNEQFF; DNA: TGTGCCAGCAGCCCCCTCATCGGGCCGAACAATGAGCAGTTCTTC
D: TRBD2; size: few; J: TRBJ2-7; V: TRBV6-6; CDR3: CASSFYSGSNHEQYF; DNA: TGTGCCAGCAGCTTCTATAGCGGGAGTAACCACGAGCAGTACTTC
D: TRBD1; size: -; J: TRBJ1-5; V: TRBV15; CDR3: CATSRAGGRQPQHF; DNA: TGTGCCACCAGCAGAGCAGGGGGCAGGCAGCCCCAGCATTTT
D: -; size: -; J: TRBJ2-1; V: TRBV7-2; CDR3: CASSFSLLSARGNEQFF; DNA: TGTGCCAGCAGCTTCTCCCTTTTAAGCGCTAGGGGGAATGAGCAGTTCTTC
D: TRBD1; size: few; J: TRBJ2-3; V: TRBV27; CDR3: CASSLKGRGPVIGTQYF; DNA: TGTGCCAGCAGTTTGAAGGGCAGGGGGCCTGTGATAGGTACGCAGTATTTT
D: -; size: -; J: TRBJ2-3; V: TRBV4-2; CDR3: CASSQPSVADTQYF; DNA: TGTGCCAGCAGCCAACCTAGCGTTGCAGATACGCAGTATTTT
D: -; size: -; J: TRBJ1-5; V: TRBV7-9; CDR3: CASSASDYQPQHF; DNA: TGTGCCAGCAGCGCCTCTGATTATCAGCCCCAGCATTTT